The rows below give T cell receptor beta chains drawn from one sample of a study of shared clonotypes between healthy human individuals. Sequencing used immunoSEQ multiplex PCR; TCRdb keeps in-frame clones, though not all of them. The sample includes around 2,100,000 clones, about 95% seen only once; the top ten take 1.2%. The sample consisted of naive CD8+ T cells sorted from blood. All receptors come from a young man in good health. CDR3s include the opening cysteine and the closing phenylalanine or tryptophan. D genes are given only for firm matches. Size values are once, few and many counts, or a class for expanded clones, and some rows have none.

CDR3 DNA | CDR3 protein | CDR3 length | V gene | clone size | J gene | D gene
TGTGCCTGGAGTGTAACCAACACTGAAGCTTTCTTT | CAWSVTNTEAFF | 12 | TRBV30 | once | TRBJ1-1 | .
TGTGCCATCAGTGAGGGCCGGGAGCGGGACCACGAGCAGTACTTC | CAISEGRERDHEQYF | 15 | TRBV10-3 | . | TRBJ2-7 | TRBD2
TGTGCCATCAGTGAACTTCCCTCTGACAGGGGGAACACTGAAGCTTTCTTT | CAISELPSDRGNTEAFF | 17 | TRBV10-3 | . | TRBJ1-1 | TRBD1
TGTGCCAGCATAAAAGGGGGAAAAGACGAGCAGTACTTC | CASIKGGKDEQYF | 13 | TRBV6-1 | . | TRBJ2-7 | .
TGTGCCAGCACCCCATCCTATGAGTTATGGCCCGAGCAGTACTTC | CASTPSYELWPEQYF | 15 | TRBV28 | . | TRBJ2-7 | .
TGTGCCAGCAGTCTTGGCTCTAACTATGGCTACACCTTC | CASSLGSNYGYTF | 13 | TRBV27 | . | TRBJ1-2 | .
TGTGCCAGCAGTAAGGACAGCTCCTACGAGCAGTACTTC | CASSKDSSYEQYF | 13 | TRBV13 | few | TRBJ2-7 | .
TGTGCCACCAGGGAGGCTAGCGGGGACCAGTTCTACGAGCAGTACTTC | CATREASGDQFYEQYF | 16 | TRBV10-3 | . | TRBJ2-7 | TRBD2
TGTGCCAGCAGCCTCTATACAGGGGGGAATGAGCAGTTCTTC | CASSLYTGGNEQFF | 14 | TRBV5-6 | . | TRBJ2-1 | TRBD1
TGTGCCAGCAGCTTAGAGGCGGGAGGGCCAGAAGAGACCCAGTACTTC | CASSLEAGGPEETQYF | 16 | TRBV7-2 | . | TRBJ2-5 | TRBD2
TGTGCCAGCAGCAAAGCCCATGGCTACACCTTC | CASSKAHGYTF | 11 | TRBV21-1 | . | TRBJ1-2 | .
TGTGCCAGCAGTTACGGCCTAGCTATAAGGAATGAGCAGTTCTTC | CASSYGLAIRNEQFF | 15 | TRBV6-5 | . | TRBJ2-1 | .
TGTGCCAGCAGCCGACTAGCGGGAGGCACCACCGGGGAGCTGTTTTTT | CASSRLAGGTTGELFF | 16 | TRBV7-8 | . | TRBJ2-2 | TRBD2
TGTGCCAGCAGCTCGGGGGCCCATGTCGGGTACTTC | CASSSGAHVGYF | 12 | TRBV5-6 | . | TRBJ2-7 | .
TGTGCCAGCAGCTTCGACAGGGTGGACAATGAGCAGTTCTTC | CASSFDRVDNEQFF | 14 | TRBV7-9 | once | TRBJ2-1 | TRBD1
TGCGCCAGCAGCCAAGAGGTCGTGGGCCTAAACACAGATACGCAGTATTTT | CASSQEVVGLNTDTQYF | 17 | TRBV4-1 | . | TRBJ2-3 | .
TGTGCCAGTAGCCCTGGCGAGGGAAACTATGGCTACACCTTC | CASSPGEGNYGYTF | 14 | TRBV19 | . | TRBJ1-2 | .
TGTGCCAGCAGCTCCGGGGACAAGACCTACGAGCAGTACTTC | CASSSGDKTYEQYF | 14 | TRBV7-9 | . | TRBJ2-7 | .
TGTGCCATCAGTGAGTTTAGGAACACTGAAGCTTTCTTT | CAISEFRNTEAFF | 13 | TRBV10-3 | . | TRBJ1-1 | .
TGTGCCAGCAGCCCCGGGTCCTACGAGCAGTACTTC | CASSPGSYEQYF | 12 | TRBV6-6 | few | TRBJ2-7 | .
TGTGCCAGCAGCGGCGAGAGGTCTCGAAACTATGGCTACACCTTC | CASSGERSRNYGYTF | 15 | TRBV9 | . | TRBJ1-2 | .
TGTGCCAGCGCAGCGGGAGGGTACGGCGAGCAGTACTTC | CASAAGGYGEQYF | 13 | TRBV6-1 | . | TRBJ2-7 | TRBD2
TGTGCCATCAGTGAGCCCGGACAGGGCGGGACCCAGTACTTC | CAISEPGQGGTQYF | 14 | TRBV10-3 | . | TRBJ2-5 | TRBD1
TGCGCCAGCAGTGAGTTAAGCGGCTGGAGCTCCTACAATGAGCAGTTCTTC | CASSELSGWSSYNEQFF | 17 | TRBV10-2 | . | TRBJ2-1 | .
TGTGCCAGCAGTTTATCGGGGGAAAGAGGCACAGATACGCAGTATTTT | CASSLSGERGTDTQYF | 16 | TRBV27 | . | TRBJ2-3 | .
TGCGCCAGCAGTGAGTGGCCGGCAGGGGGTGAGCAGTACTTC | CASSEWPAGGEQYF | 14 | TRBV10-1 | . | TRBJ2-7 | TRBD1
TGTGCCAGCAGCTTACGGGGCGGACTAAACTCCTACGAGCAGTACTTC | CASSLRGGLNSYEQYF | 16 | TRBV13 | . | TRBJ2-7 | .
TGTGCCAGCAGCGCCGACTTCTATGGCTACACCTTC | CASSADFYGYTF | 12 | TRBV9 | . | TRBJ1-2 | .
TGCGCCAGCAGCCCCGACAGGGGGGAATACGAGCAGTACTTC | CASSPDRGEYEQYF | 14 | TRBV4-1 | once | TRBJ2-7 | TRBD1
TGTGCCTGGAGTGAGCGGACTCAAGAGACCCAGTACTTC | CAWSERTQETQYF | 13 | TRBV30 | . | TRBJ2-5 | .
TGTGCCAGCAGTTTAGGCGCGAGGGCTTTCTTT | CASSLGARAFF | 11 | TRBV27 | . | TRBJ1-1 | .
TGTGCCAGTAGTATCCCTGGACAGCCCCAGCATTTT | CASSIPGQPQHF | 12 | TRBV19 | . | TRBJ1-5 | .
TGTGCCAGCAGTACTCGATTCCGGGCACACACCACAGATACGCAGTATTTT | CASSTRFRAHTTDTQYF | 17 | TRBV28 | . | TRBJ2-3 | .
TGCGCCAGCGGAGATCTAGCTAACTATGGCTACACCTTC | CASGDLANYGYTF | 13 | TRBV10-2 | . | TRBJ1-2 | .
TGTGCCAGCAGACCATCCCCGACACACTCCTACGAGCAGTACTTC | CASRPSPTHSYEQYF | 15 | TRBV6-5 | . | TRBJ2-7 | .
TGTGCCACCAGCAGAGAAAGGGATGAGCAGTTCTTC | CATSRERDEQFF | 12 | TRBV15 | . | TRBJ2-1 | .
TGTGCCAGCAGTTCCGACAGGGAGGACTATGGCTACACCTTC | CASSSDREDYGYTF | 14 | TRBV27 | . | TRBJ1-2 | TRBD1
TGTGCCAGTAGTTATCGGAGATTAGGGGAGCTGTTTTTT | CASSYRRLGELFF | 13 | TRBV19 | . | TRBJ2-2 | .
TGTGCCAGCACCCCTCGGGACGGATCGAATTCACCCCTCCACTTT | CASTPRDGSNSPLHF | 15 | TRBV6-5 | . | TRBJ1-6 | .
TGTGCCAGTAGTATTGGGTCTCAAGAGACCCAGTACTTC | CASSIGSQETQYF | 13 | TRBV19 | . | TRBJ2-5 | .
TGTGCCAGCAGTCCCCGGGACCAGGTTAACTACGAGCAGTACTTC | CASSPRDQVNYEQYF | 15 | TRBV28 | . | TRBJ2-7 | .
TGTGCCAGCAGTAGCAGACAGGGGGCAAGGTACGAGCAGTACTTC | CASSSRQGARYEQYF | 15 | TRBV28 | . | TRBJ2-7 | TRBD1
TGTGCCAGCAGTTATCAAATGGCTGGCACCGGGGAGCTGTTTTTT | CASSYQMAGTGELFF | 15 | TRBV6-5 | . | TRBJ2-2 | .
TGCGCCAGCAGCTATACTAGCGGGGGGGGCAAAAACATTCAGTACTTC | CASSYTSGGGKNIQYF | 16 | TRBV4-1 | . | TRBJ2-4 | TRBD2
TGTGCCAGTAGTCCCCTCCTCACTAGCGGGACATCCTACGAGCAGTACTTC | CASSPLLTSGTSYEQYF | 17 | TRBV19 | few | TRBJ2-7 | TRBD2